These 7 T cell receptor beta chains originate from one sample sequenced in a study of naive and memory T cell subsets. The beta constant-region primer was an equimolar mix of two oligonucleotides covering TRBC1 and TRBC2. TCRdb independently ran MiXCR on the UMI-ligation and nested PCR reads; one entry per CDR3 protein. The sample has 84,000 or so distinct CDR3 sequences, 7% to 7.5% seen once; the top ten hold roughly 1.5%. Sequencing was carried out using central memory CD4+ T cells from blood. Source of these receptors: a human donor in good health.

This clonotype was observed at least ten times. The chain has TRBV6-2 or TRBV6-3 and TRBJ2-3; no clear D gene. The CDR3 totals 14 residues. CDR1 is MNHEY and CDR2 is SVGEGT in the germline V gene. The ends were cut back, 2 bases at V and 4 bases at J, with 10 bases in the middle. The CDR3 coding sequence is TGTGCCAGCAGTTACCGAGTGGGTGCAGATACGCAGTATTTT. Encoded protein: CASSYRVGADTQYF.

The chain employs TRBV5-1 and TRBJ1-5; D remains ambiguous. The V gene's germline CDR1 is SGHRS and CDR2 YFSETQ. The V end was cut by 1 base, the J end by 5 bases, with 10 bases between. The CDR3 is made up of 14 amino acids. The CDR3 loop reads CASSLKAGYQPQHF. DNA of the CDR3: TGCGCCAGCAGCTTGAAGGCCGGGTATCAGCCCCAGCATTTT.

This clonotype showed up many times. The chain links TRBV20-1 to TRBJ2-1; 7 bases are a match to TRBD1. V was pared by 6 bases and J by 8 bases, with 10 bases of the junction left unmatched. The CDR3 contains 13 residues. Germline V gene data show CDR1 as DFQATT and CDR2 as SNEGSKA (reference sequence). The CDR3 nucleotides are TGCAGTGCGCCTGACAGGGTAGGAGATGAGCAGTTCTTC. Residues: CSAPDRVGDEQFF.

The chain links TRBV6-2 or TRBV6-3 to TRBJ2-7; D is unclear. The V end was cut by 0 bases, the J end by 3 bases, with 21 bases between. CDR1 is MNHEY, CDR2 SVGEGT, per germline. This CDR3 is built from 18 residues. CDR3 coding DNA: TGTGCCAGCAGTTACTCGATAGAGAGGCGACCATTGGTCTACGAGCAGTACTTC. It specifies CASSYSIERRPLVYEQYF.

This clonotype was observed at least ten times. The genes are TRBV27 and TRBJ1-2, with a possible D match to TRBD1 (5 bases). The CDR3 extends over 13 amino acids. Deletions cut 2 bases from V and 6 bases from J, with 10 bases between. Germline CDR1 MNHEY, CDR2 SMNVEV (reference sequence). The DNA for the CDR3 is TGTGCCAGCAGTTTAAATCGACAGCATGGCTACACCTTC. Translation gives CASSLNRQHGYTF.

In its sample, this clonotype was seen many times. The chain employs TRBV10-3 and TRBJ1-1; D gene unclear. V was cut by 5 bases and J by 4 bases, with 8 bases left in between. The CDR3 contains 12 residues. CDR1 ENHRY and CDR2 SYGVKD come from the germline V gene. CDR3 nucleotides: TGTGCCATCAGTTTTAAGGGCACTGAAGCTTTCTTT. Protein: CAISFKGTEAFF.

This clonotype was found many times. V usage is TRBV13 and J usage is TRBJ1-5; D is unclear. The CDR3 extends over 12 amino acids. Trimming took off 3 bases at V and 5 bases at J, with 5 bases between the two ends. Per the germline V gene, CDR1 is PRHDT and CDR2 is FYEKMQ (reference sequence). The CDR3 DNA reads as TGTGCCAGCAGCTTGAGAGATCAGCCCCAGCATTTT. Residues: CASSLRDQPQHF.